The present entry profiles one TCR beta chain with its context. This sample stems from a study of blood T cell repertoires in COVID-19. Study-wide context: Samples taken during acute and convalescent COVID-19 were collected in the United States, Italy and Spain. The cDNA or gDNA used as material had been derived from T cells, B-cell-depleted T cells, or PBMCs.

Per the study methods: From reference gene primer amplification, estimates of nucleated cell counts were derived. Repertoires were generated with immunoSEQ multiplex PCR, while TCRdb's copy carries only in-frame clones and drops some. The V and J calls and clone size come from that table; D and trimming were worked out from the DNA. The sample has about 100,000 clones; almost 85% are singletons. Germline V gene lookup returns CDR1 SGHNT and CDR2 YYREEE (reference sequence). This CDR3 comprises 16 residues. The V gene lost 0 bases and the J gene lost 5 bases, with 14 bases spanning the gap. The clonotype was recovered from a human donor in a cohort sampled during active COVID-19. The sequencing sample was made of peripheral blood. This sequence joins TRBV5-4 and TRBJ2-2, with TRBD2 as a possible D gene (6 bases). Here the CDR3 DNA reads TGTGCCAGCAGCTTGGATGGAGGGACTCTAACCGGGGAGCTGTTTTTT. Translated, it gives CASSLDGGTLTGELFF. The full variable domain, with the rest looked up from reference TRBV5-4 and TRBJ2-2, is ETGVTQSPTHLIKTRGQQVTLRCSSQSGHNTVSWYQQALGQGPQFIFQYYREEENGRGNFPPRFSGLQFPNYSSELNVNALELDDSALYLCASSLDGGTLTGELFFGEGSRLTVL.